This section outlines one TCR beta chain sequence together with its context. Its specificity is unknown. A single record per CDR3 protein comes from TCRdb applying MiXCR to the reads. This sample yields about 230,000 distinct CDR3 sequences, of which about 7% are seen a single time; around 6% belongs to the top ten. The data were obtained in a study of T cell repertoires in cytomegalovirus infection. The CDR3 contains 14 residues. Trimming at V came to 5 bases and at J to 3 bases, leaving 5 bases not matched to a gene. Germline values: CDR1 DFQATT, CDR2 SNEGSKA (reference sequence). Study conclusions and caveats: Summed frequency of public TCR beta families distinguished CMV carriers with the relevant HLA.

Sequenced material: PBMCs. This TCR came from a human donor in good health (CMV status not recorded). Some clones in this sample may be carry-over from other donors' samples. The chain couples TRBV20-1 to TRBJ1-5, with 9 nucleotides matching TRBD1. The CDR3 loop reads CSAQTGGVNQPQHF. CDR3 nucleotide sequence: TGCAGTGCTCAAACAGGGGGCGTCAATCAGCCCCAGCATTTT.